Following are 4 T cell receptor beta chains from one sample sequenced in a study of regulatory T cells in long-lasting Graves disease. Specified time point: newly diagnosed GD, antithyroid drugs for less than 3 months. Preparation of the TCR library used RNA extracted from PBMCs. Combining iRepertoire HTBI primers with Arm-PCR of CDR3 regions, the authors built TCR beta libraries. Each CDR3 protein gets one entry after TCRdb re-called the multiplex PCR reads with MiXCR. Of about 560,000 distinct CDR3 sequences listed, around 15% were seen once; the top ten hold more than 10%. These data are also associated with another study on T cells in Graves' hyperthyroidism and ophthalmopathy.

This specimen consisted of peripheral blood mononuclear cells (PBMCs), obtained at new diagnosis, from a patient treated with antithyroid drugs. These receptors all come from a man aged 18 to 30 with Graves disease.

There are many counts of this clonotype. The CDR3 nucleotides are TGTGCCTGGAGTGTAGCGGGGCCGGGGGAGCAGTACTTC. This gives the protein CAWSVAGPGEQYF. The V and J genes are TRBV30 and TRBJ2-7, with TRBD2 matching 7 bases. V gave up 0 bases and J gave up 7 bases; unmatched junction bases: 6. CDR1 is GTSNPN and CDR2 is SVGIG in the germline V gene (reference sequence). CDR3 size: 13 residues.

V is TRBV20-1 and J is TRBJ1-1, with 8 nucleotides matching TRBD1. Looked up from germline, CDR1 is DFQATT and CDR2 is SNEGSKA (reference sequence). V dropped 6 bases and J dropped 5; count of bases not matched to a gene: 8. The CDR3 length is 13 residues. CDR3 in amino acids: CSASGGRGTEAFF. CDR3 in DNA: TGCAGTGCCTCAGGGGGCAGGGGGACTGAAGCTTTCTTT.

In its sample, this clonotype was seen many times. This chain's CDR3 is CARDLAGGPHEQFF. CDR3 in DNA: TGTGCCAGAGATCTAGCGGGAGGGCCCCATGAGCAGTTCTTC. This chain joins TRBV30 and TRBJ2-1, with TRBD2 matching 12 bases. With V trimmed by 8 bases and J by 8 bases, 10 bases remained unmatched. The CDR3 runs to 14 residues. Germline lookup yields CDR1 GTSNPN and CDR2 SVGIG (reference sequence).

There are many counts of this clonotype. The CDR3 nucleotides are TGTGCCAGCAGTGGACTGGGCCAGGGTTCACCCCTCCACTTT. Protein: CASSGLGQGSPLHF. The chain is built from TRBV12-3 or TRBV12-4 and TRBJ1-6; tentatively, D is TRBD1 (5 bases). Trimming stripped 5 bases from V and 9 bases from J, with 14 bases between. This CDR3 is built from 14 residues.